One and the same sample provided the 17 T cell receptor beta chains below, sequenced in a study of CD8+CD57+ T cells in acquired aplastic anemia. The authors sequenced patients whose flow cytometry had shown CD8+CD57+ cell expansion. It was genomic DNA that served as the template for profiling TCR beta VDJ and CDR3. A single record per CDR3 protein comes from TCRdb applying MiXCR to the reads. The repertoire has some 170,000 distinct CDR3 sequences, around 63% of them found once; the top ten carry about 44%. Input material: sorted CD4+, CD8+, or CD8+CD57+ T cells (not recorded which) from PBMCs. All receptors derive from a human donor with aplastic anemia.

The chain recombines TRBV24-1 with TRBJ1-5, with TRBD1 matching over 7 bases. CDR3 length equals 13 residues. V shed 6 bases and J 5 bases; nucleotides not matched to a gene: 3. Germline CDR1 KGHDR, CDR2 SFDVKD. CDR3 DNA sequence: TGTGCCACCAGTCAGGGACAGCATCAGCCCCAGCATTTT. Its translation is CATSQGQHQPQHF.

The V gene is TRBV7-9, the J gene TRBJ2-5; the D gene is possibly TRBD2 (6 bases). V was clipped by 3 bases and J by 3 bases, with 8 bases between them. This CDR3 comprises 13 residues. Germline V lookup: CDR1 SEHNR, CDR2 FQNEAQ (reference sequence). In DNA form, the CDR3 reads TGTGCCAGCAGCTTTGGGACTGAAGAGACCCAGTACTTC. It codes for CASSFGTEETQYF. The full variable domain, with the rest looked up from reference TRBV7-9 and TRBJ2-5, is DTGVSQNPRHKITKRGQNVTFRCDPISEHNRLYWYRQTLGQGPEFLTYFQNEAQLEKSRLLSDRFSAERPKGSFSTLEIQRTEQGDSAMYLCASSFGTEETQYFGPGTRLLVL.

The V gene is TRBV10-2, the J gene TRBJ2-2; possibly TRBD1 for D (6 bases). This CDR3 is 14 amino acids long. Trimming took 3 bases from V and 6 from J, leaving 11 bases between them. Germline V gene sequence: CDR1 WSHSY, CDR2 SAAADI. The CDR3: CASSDRGTAGELFF. The CDR3 DNA is TGCGCCAGCAGTGACAGGGGAACAGCCGGGGAGCTGTTTTTT.

This chain connects TRBV6-4 to TRBJ2-5, with D unclear. CDR3 length: 13 residues. V shed 5 bases and J shed 5 bases, with 12 bases lying between them. Germline V gene lookup returns CDR1 MRHNA and CDR2 SNTAGT. CDR3 in DNA: TGTGCCAGCAGTTTCCTGCCTTCGGAGACCCAGTACTTC. Amino acids: CASSFLPSETQYF.

The chain combines TRBV10-3 with TRBJ2-7, with D perhaps matching TRBD1 (5 bases). V lost 7 bases and J 2 bases, leaving 21 bases between the germline ends. The CDR3 is made up of 16 amino acids. Germline V gene data show CDR1 as ENHRY and CDR2 as SYGVKD. CDR3 residues: CAITGKANKGTYEQYF. The CDR3 DNA is TGTGCCATCACTGGCAAAGCTAATAAGGGGACCTACGAGCAGTACTTC.

CDR3 protein: CSASIGTGILHLNQPQHF. As DNA, the CDR3 is TGCAGTGCTAGCATCGGGACAGGTATCCTACACCTGAATCAGCCCCAGCATTTT. This chain links TRBV20-1 with TRBJ1-5; 8 bases are shared with TRBD1. There are 18 residues in the CDR3. J lost 4 bases, V lost 3 bases, and 17 bases had no gene match. Germline CDR1 and CDR2: DFQATT and SNEGSKA (reference sequence).

This clonotype was seen only once. V and J are TRBV12-3 or TRBV12-4 and TRBJ2-2, with D perhaps TRBD2 (6 bases). This CDR3 comprises 15 residues. Trimming took 5 bases from V and 5 from J, leaving 15 bases between them. The CDR3 loop is CASSAAGRGTGELFF. DNA of the CDR3: TGTGCCAGCAGTGCGGCAGGGCGGGGTACCGGGGAGCTGTTTTTT.

This rearrangement joins TRBV7-6 to TRBJ2-1, with 9 bases matching TRBD2. Germline V CDR1 and CDR2: SGHVS, FNYEAQ. J lost 4 bases, V lost 8 bases, and 6 bases had no gene match. The CDR3 sequence is 14 residues long. CDR3 coding DNA: TGTGCCAGCGGACCTAGCGGGGCATACAATGAGCAGTTCTTC. Amino acids: CASGPSGAYNEQFF.

J is TRBJ2-7 and V is TRBV7-9, with no clear D. Germline V lookup: CDR1 SEHNR, CDR2 FQNEAQ (reference sequence). The V gene lost 6 bases and the J gene lost 6 bases, with 12 bases spanning the gap. This CDR3 region has 12 residues. The CDR3 spells CASSYLGREQYF. As DNA, the CDR3 is TGTGCCAGCAGTTACTTAGGGCGCGAGCAGTACTTC.

The rearrangement uses TRBV7-9 and TRBJ1-1; D is ambiguous. Germline V gene sequence: CDR1 SEHNR, CDR2 FQNEAQ (reference sequence). The V and J ends lost 2 bases and 5 bases respectively, with 12 bases between them. This CDR3 contains 14 residues. CDR3 amino acids: CASSLHLTGTEAFF. Written as DNA, the CDR3 is TGTGCCAGCAGCTTACACTTGACGGGAACTGAAGCTTTCTTT.

The chain employs TRBV5-8 and TRBJ2-5; D remains ambiguous. Trimming removed 6 bases from V and 2 bases from J, with 17 bases in between. Looked up from germline, CDR1 is SGHTS and CDR2 is YDEGEE. The length of the CDR3 is 15 residues. CDR3 protein: CASMLTQTGQETQYF. The CDR3 DNA reads as TGTGCCAGCATGCTGACCCAGACGGGTCAAGAGACCCAGTACTTC.

This clonotype showed up many times. This chain links TRBV6-6 with TRBJ2-3; 8 bases line up with TRBD2. The length of the CDR3 is 15 residues. After removal of 2 bases from V and 3 bases from J, the junction contained 4 bases not matched to a gene. CDR1 and CDR2 (germline): MNHNY, SVGAGI (reference sequence). The CDR3 reads CASSYDGGATDTQYF. The CDR3 nucleotides read TGTGCCAGCAGTTACGACGGGGGGGCGACAGATACGCAGTATTTT.

The gene calls are TRBV5-1 and TRBJ2-1; no clear D gene. The CDR3 contains 15 residues. Trimming stripped 0 bases from V and 4 bases from J, with 11 bases between. CDR1 and CDR2 from the germline V gene are SGHRS and YFSETQ. Here the CDR3 DNA reads TGCGCCAGCAGCTTGGCGCAGGAGCCATACAATGAGCAGTTCTTC. Protein sequence: CASSLAQEPYNEQFF.

V is TRBV7-9 and J is TRBJ1-1, with 7 bases aligning to TRBD1. Trimming cost V 7 bases and J 1 base; bases outside gene matches: 9. CDR1 is SEHNR, CDR2 FQNEAQ, per germline (reference sequence). This CDR3 region has 15 residues. CDR3 protein: CASIRRQGGNTEAFF. DNA for the CDR3: TGTGCCAGCATCCGTCGACAGGGAGGGAACACTGAAGCTTTCTTT.

In this sample, this clonotype turned up a few times. J is TRBJ2-7 and V is TRBV24-1; 14 nucleotides agree with TRBD2. Germline V gene data show CDR1 as KGHDR and CDR2 as SFDVKD. The CDR3 extends over 19 amino acids. J lost 5 bases, V lost 3 bases, and 14 bases had no gene match. CDR3: CATSDRPGPGTSGSHEQYF. The DNA for the CDR3 is TGTGCCACCAGTGATCGCCCCGGTCCCGGGACTAGCGGGAGCCACGAGCAGTACTTC.

This clonotype has ten or more counts. The genes are TRBV7-9 and TRBJ2-2; D gene uncertain. The V and J ends lost 1 base and 3 bases respectively, with 3 bases between them. From germline, CDR1 is SEHNR and CDR2 FQNEAQ (reference sequence). This CDR3 is built from 13 residues. CDR3 DNA: TGTGCCAGCAGCTTAGTGGACACCGGGGAGCTGTTTTTT. Amino acid sequence: CASSLVDTGELFF.

This clonotype was detected ten times or more. CDR3 DNA sequence: TGCGCCAGCAGCCTCCGGGCCGGTAAACTCAATGAGCAGTTCTTC. Translation gives CASSLRAGKLNEQFF. V gene TRBV4-1 combines with J gene TRBJ2-1; D gene unclear. CDR1 and CDR2 from the germline V gene are MGHRA and YSYEKL. Trimming left V 4 bases short and J 6 bases short, with 16 bases between. The CDR3 covers 15 residues.